The 14 T cell receptor beta chains given below trace back to one sample, sequenced in a study of response to subunit inactivated influenza vaccine (dated by TCRdb to 2017 to 2018). The method behind the library was RT-PCR. For sequencing, an Illumina HiSeq 2500 was employed. TCRdb reran the public reads through fastp at Q25 and MiXCR, keeping productive beta chains. Merged by CDR3 protein, the rows form single entries marked with the most common genes and DNA. Within this sample are under 850,000 distinct CDR3 sequences, with around a sixth of them counted one time only. Jointly, the top ten make up 11% of the sample. The material sequenced was PBMCs from blood, taken roughly 5 days after vaccination. The receptors originated from a man aged 45 to 65 who received an inactivated influenza vaccine. Donor details come from another sample of the same person, matched by shared clones.

The CDR3: CASSRPEGSYTF. CDR3 DNA sequence: TGTGCCAGCAGTCGGCCGGAAGGCAGCTACACCTTC. The gene calls are TRBV6-5 and TRBJ1-2; D is uncertain. Germline V gene sequence: CDR1 MNHEY, CDR2 SVGAGI. The CDR3 extends over 12 amino acids. The germline V and J ends were trimmed by 5 bases and 9 bases, with 13 bases remaining between them.

The genes are TRBV5-5 and TRBJ1-2; tentatively, D is TRBD1 (5 bases). Between the trimmed V and J ends, which lost 2 bases and 1 base, there was a span of 9 bases. This CDR3 has 14 amino acids. Germline V CDR1 and CDR2: SGHKS, YYEKEE (reference sequence). The CDR3: CASSFPGGNYGYTF. For the CDR3, the DNA is TGTGCCAGCAGCTTTCCTGGGGGTAACTATGGCTACACCTTC.

This clonotype was recorded once. This chain connects TRBV7-9 to TRBJ1-3; 7 bases are a match to TRBD1. Germline V gene sequence: CDR1 SEHNR, CDR2 FQNEAQ (reference sequence). The CDR3 is made up of 14 amino acids. The ends lost 7 bases at V and 5 bases at J; junction bases unmatched: 8. The CDR3 loop is CASTQGQLRNTIYF. The CDR3 region has the DNA TGTGCCAGCACCCAGGGACAGTTGCGAAACACCATATATTTT.

The chain combines TRBV14 with TRBJ2-1, with D maybe TRBD1 (5 bases). There are 13 residues in the CDR3. Trimming took off 0 bases at V and 10 bases at J, with 10 bases between the two ends. Germline-derived CDR1 and CDR2 are SGHDN and FVKESK. The CDR3 loop is CASSQDHQGEQFF. CDR3 sequence (DNA): TGTGCCAGCAGCCAAGATCATCAGGGAGAGCAGTTCTTC.

The chain couples TRBV5-5 to TRBJ2-2, with 8 bases matching TRBD1. The CDR3 is 13 residues long. V dropped 6 bases and J dropped 5; count of bases not matched to a gene: 3. Germline CDR1 SGHKS, CDR2 YYEKEE (reference sequence). The CDR3 coding sequence is TGTGCCAGCACTCGACAGGGGACCGGGGAGCTGTTTTTT. Protein product: CASTRQGTGELFF.

The chain carries TRBV7-9 and TRBJ1-4; D is perhaps TRBD1 (5 bases). This CDR3 is 14 amino acids long. CDR1 SEHNR and CDR2 FQNEAQ come from the germline V gene (reference sequence). V dropped 2 bases and J dropped 5 bases, with 9 bases sitting between them. The CDR3 is CASSLSGVNEKLFF. In DNA form, the CDR3 reads TGTGCCAGCAGCTTATCGGGGGTCAATGAAAAACTGTTTTTT. Full variable domain (missing parts from reference TRBV7-9 and TRBJ1-4): DTGVSQNPRHKITKRGQNVTFRCDPISEHNRLYWYRQTLGQGPEFLTYFQNEAQLEKSRLLSDRFSAERPKGSFSTLEIQRTEQGDSAMYLCASSLSGVNEKLFFGSGTQLSVL.

The V gene is TRBV7-3, the J gene TRBJ2-2; D remains ambiguous. Trimming left V 1 base short and J 6 bases short, with 12 bases between. CDR3 length: 15 amino acids. The germline gives CDR1 SGHTA, CDR2 FQGTGA. The CDR3 DNA is TGTGCCAGCAGCTTAAATATCCTCGCCCCCGGGGAGCTGTTTTTT. It yields the protein CASSLNILAPGELFF.

The chain joins TRBV12-3 or TRBV12-4 to TRBJ2-2, with D perhaps being TRBD1 or TRBD2 (5 bases each). The CDR3 is 15 amino acids. The V end was cut by 5 bases, the J end by 3 bases, with 13 bases between. CDR3 sequence reads: CASSRGPSYTGELFF. In DNA, the CDR3 is TGTGCCAGCAGTCGGGGCCCTAGTTACACCGGGGAGCTGTTTTTT.

V and J are TRBV28 and TRBJ2-1; 8 bases are a match to TRBD2. This CDR3 contains 18 residues. CDR1 MDHEN and CDR2 SYDVKM come from the germline V gene. With 3 bases clipped from V and 7 bases from J, the junction kept 17 bases outside the gene matches. CDR3 coding DNA: TGTGCCAGCAGTTTTTCCGGGAGGGCCCAGCATGACTTAAATGAGCAGTTCTTC. This translates into CASSFSGRAQHDLNEQFF.

In this sample, this clonotype turned up many times. V gene TRBV12-3 or TRBV12-4 combines with J gene TRBJ1-1; a possible D gene is TRBD1 (6 bases). V lost 6 bases and J 7 bases, leaving 9 bases between the germline ends. The length of the CDR3 is 11 residues. The CDR3 nucleotides are TGTGCCAGCAGACAACAGGGTGAAGCTTTCTTT. Amino acids: CASRQQGEAFF.

V gene TRBV28 combines with J gene TRBJ1-1; TRBD1 is a possible D gene (5 bases). This CDR3 region has 14 residues. Germline CDR1 reads MDHEN; CDR2 reads SYDVKM. With 7 bases removed from V and 3 bases from J, the gap between germline ends came to 15 bases. CDR3 DNA sequence: TGTGCCAGCACCCGGGGGGGAGAGTACACTGAAGCTTTCTTT. It translates to CASTRGGEYTEAFF.

The J gene is TRBJ2-7, the V gene TRBV20-1; D is undetermined. V lost 2 bases to trimming and J lost 6 bases, with 14 bases between them. The CDR3 loop spans 13 amino acids. CDR1 and CDR2 from the germline V gene are DFQATT and SNEGSKA (reference sequence). The DNA of the CDR3 is TGCAGTGCTAGACTGATTACAGCCTGCGAGCAGTACTTC. Encoded protein: CSARLITACEQYF.

The V gene is TRBV4-3, the J gene TRBJ2-7; D unclear. There are 17 residues in the CDR3. Germline CDR1 is LGHNA and CDR2 is YSLEER. V lost 0 bases and J lost 0, with 15 bases in between. In DNA form, the CDR3 reads TGCGCCAGCAGCCAAGAACACGACCCGTGGGGCTCCTACGAGCAGTACTTC. Translating it yields CASSQEHDPWGSYEQYF.

The J gene is TRBJ2-5, the V gene TRBV7-9; 9 bases agree with TRBD2. The CDR3 totals 15 residues. Germline loops: CDR1 SEHNR, CDR2 FQNEAQ (reference sequence). V trimming: 5 bases; J trimming: 5 bases; junction bases outside the gene matches: 9. CDR3 sequence: CASSGQREVGETQYF. The CDR3 DNA sequence: TGTGCCAGCAGCGGTCAGCGGGAGGTTGGCGAGACCCAGTACTTC.